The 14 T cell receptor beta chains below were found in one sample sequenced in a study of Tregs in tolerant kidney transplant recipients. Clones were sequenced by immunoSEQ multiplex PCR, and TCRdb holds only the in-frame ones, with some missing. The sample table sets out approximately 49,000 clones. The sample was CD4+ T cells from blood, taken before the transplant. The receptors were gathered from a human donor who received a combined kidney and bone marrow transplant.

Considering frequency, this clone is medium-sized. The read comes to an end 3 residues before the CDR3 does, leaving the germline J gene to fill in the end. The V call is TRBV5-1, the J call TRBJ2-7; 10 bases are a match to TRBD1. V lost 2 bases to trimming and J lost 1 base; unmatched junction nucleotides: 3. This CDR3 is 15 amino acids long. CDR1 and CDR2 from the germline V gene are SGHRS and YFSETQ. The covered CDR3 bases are TGCGCCAGCAGCTTCCGGGACAGGGGTTCCTACGAG. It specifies CASSFRDRGSYE. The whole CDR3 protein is CASSFRDRGSYEQYF. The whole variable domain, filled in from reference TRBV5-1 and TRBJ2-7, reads KAGVTQTPRYLIKTRGQQVTLSCSPISGHRSVSWYQQTPGQGLQFLFEYFSETQRNKGNFPGRFSGRQFSNSRSEMNVSTLELGDSALYLCASSFRDRGSYEQYFGPGTRLTVT.

The sequenced CDR3 bases are TGTGCCAGTAGTATAGACAACGGTGCTAGCACAGATACG. Its protein is CASSIDNGASTDT. The whole CDR3 reads CASSIDNGASTDTQYF. The gene calls are TRBV19 and TRBJ2-3, with D unclear. The read finishes 3 residues shy of the CDR3 end, and the germline J gene is used to complete it. The V gene lost 0 bases and the J gene lost 0 bases, with 10 bases spanning the gap. CDR3 length: 16 residues. Germline CDR1 is LNHDA and CDR2 is SQIVND (reference sequence).

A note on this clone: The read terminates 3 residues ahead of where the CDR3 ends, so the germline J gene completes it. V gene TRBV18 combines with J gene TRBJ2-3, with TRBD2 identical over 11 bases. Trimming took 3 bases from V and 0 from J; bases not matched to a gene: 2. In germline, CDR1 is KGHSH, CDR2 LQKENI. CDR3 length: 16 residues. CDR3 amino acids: CASSPGLAASTDTQYF. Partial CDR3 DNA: TGTGCCAGCTCACCGGGACTAGCGGCCAGCACAGATACG.

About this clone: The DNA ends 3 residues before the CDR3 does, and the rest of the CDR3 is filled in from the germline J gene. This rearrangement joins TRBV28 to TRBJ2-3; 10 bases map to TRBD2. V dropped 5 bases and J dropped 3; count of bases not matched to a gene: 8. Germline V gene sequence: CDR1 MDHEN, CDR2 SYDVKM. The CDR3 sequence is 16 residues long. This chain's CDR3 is CASSGSSGSWTDTQYF. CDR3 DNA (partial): TGTGCCAGCAGTGGATCTAGCGGGAGTTGGACAGATACG.

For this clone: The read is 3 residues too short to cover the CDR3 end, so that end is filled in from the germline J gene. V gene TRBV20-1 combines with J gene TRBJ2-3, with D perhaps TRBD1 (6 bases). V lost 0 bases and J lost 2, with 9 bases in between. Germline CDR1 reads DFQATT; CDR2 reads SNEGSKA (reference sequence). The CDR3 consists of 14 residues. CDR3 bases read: TGCAGTGCTAGAGAGTGGGGGCTCACAGATACG. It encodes CSAREWGLTDT. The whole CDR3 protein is CSAREWGLTDTQYF.

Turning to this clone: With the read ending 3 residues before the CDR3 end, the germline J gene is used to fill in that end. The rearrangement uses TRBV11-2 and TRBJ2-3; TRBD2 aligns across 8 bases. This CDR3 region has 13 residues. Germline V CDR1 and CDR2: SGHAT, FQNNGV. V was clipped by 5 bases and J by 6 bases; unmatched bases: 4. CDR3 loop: CASSTQREDTQYF. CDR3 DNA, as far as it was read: TGTGCCAGCAGCACTCAGCGGGAGGATACG.

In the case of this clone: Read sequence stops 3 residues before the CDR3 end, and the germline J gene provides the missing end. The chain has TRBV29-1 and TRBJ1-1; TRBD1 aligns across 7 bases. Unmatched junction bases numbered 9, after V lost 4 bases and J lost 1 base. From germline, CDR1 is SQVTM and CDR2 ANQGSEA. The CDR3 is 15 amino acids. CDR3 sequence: CSVASGGGWNTEAFF. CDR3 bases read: TGCAGCGTTGCGTCGGGAGGGGGCTGGAACACTGAA.

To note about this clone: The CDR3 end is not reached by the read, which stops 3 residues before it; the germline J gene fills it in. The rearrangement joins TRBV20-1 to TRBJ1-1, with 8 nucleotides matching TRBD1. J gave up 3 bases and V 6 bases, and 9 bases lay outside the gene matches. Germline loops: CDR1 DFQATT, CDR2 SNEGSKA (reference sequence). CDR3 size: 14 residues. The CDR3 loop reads CSAKQGALDTEAFF. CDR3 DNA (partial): TGCAGTGCGAAGCAGGGGGCGTTGGACACTGAA.

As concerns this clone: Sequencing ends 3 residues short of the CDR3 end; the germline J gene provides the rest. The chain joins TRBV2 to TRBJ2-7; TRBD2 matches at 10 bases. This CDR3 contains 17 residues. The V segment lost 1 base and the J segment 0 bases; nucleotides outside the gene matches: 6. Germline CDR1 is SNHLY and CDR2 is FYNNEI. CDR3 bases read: TGTGCCAGCAGTGAAGTAGTTAGCGGGAGGAGCTCCTACGAG. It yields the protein CASSEVVSGRSSYE. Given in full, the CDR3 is CASSEVVSGRSSYEQYF.

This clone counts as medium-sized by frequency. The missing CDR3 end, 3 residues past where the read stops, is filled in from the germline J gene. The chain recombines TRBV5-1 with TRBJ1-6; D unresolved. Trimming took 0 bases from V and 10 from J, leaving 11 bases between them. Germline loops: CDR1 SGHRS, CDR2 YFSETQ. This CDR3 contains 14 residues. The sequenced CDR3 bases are TGCGCCAGCAGCTTGGTCCCGGATAGCTCACCC. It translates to CASSLVPDSSP. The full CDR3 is CASSLVPDSSPLHF.

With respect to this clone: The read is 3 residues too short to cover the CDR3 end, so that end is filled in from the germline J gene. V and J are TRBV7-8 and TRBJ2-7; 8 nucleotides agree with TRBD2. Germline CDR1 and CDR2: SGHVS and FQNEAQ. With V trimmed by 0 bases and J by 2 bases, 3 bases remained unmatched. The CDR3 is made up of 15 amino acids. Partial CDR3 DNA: TGTGCCAGCAGCTTAGCGCGAGCGGGAGCCTACGAG. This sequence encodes CASSLARAGAYE. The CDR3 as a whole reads CASSLARAGAYEQYF.

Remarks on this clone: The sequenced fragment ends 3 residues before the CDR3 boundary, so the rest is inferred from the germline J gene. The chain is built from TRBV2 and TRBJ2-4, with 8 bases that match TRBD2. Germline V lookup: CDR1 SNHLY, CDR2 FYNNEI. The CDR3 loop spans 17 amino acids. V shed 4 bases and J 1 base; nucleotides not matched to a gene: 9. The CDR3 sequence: CASSGNGGRNAKNIQYF. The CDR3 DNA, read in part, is TGTGCCAGCAGTGGAAATGGCGGGAGGAATGCCAAAAACATT. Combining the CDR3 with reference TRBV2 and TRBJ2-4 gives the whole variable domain EPEVTQTPSHQVTQMGQEVILRCVPISNHLYFYWYRQILGQKVEFLVSFYNNEISEKSEIFDDQFSVERPDGSNFTLKIRSTKLEDSAMYFCASSGNGGRNAKNIQYFGAGTRLSVL.

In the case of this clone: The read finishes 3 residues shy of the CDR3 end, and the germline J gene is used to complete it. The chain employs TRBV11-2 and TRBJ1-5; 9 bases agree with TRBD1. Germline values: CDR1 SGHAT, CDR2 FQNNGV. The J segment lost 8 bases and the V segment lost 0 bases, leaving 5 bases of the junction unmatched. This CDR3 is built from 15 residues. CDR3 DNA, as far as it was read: TGTGCCAGCAGCTTAGAGGGGACAGGGTACGAGCCC. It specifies CASSLEGTGYEP. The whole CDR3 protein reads CASSLEGTGYEPQHF.

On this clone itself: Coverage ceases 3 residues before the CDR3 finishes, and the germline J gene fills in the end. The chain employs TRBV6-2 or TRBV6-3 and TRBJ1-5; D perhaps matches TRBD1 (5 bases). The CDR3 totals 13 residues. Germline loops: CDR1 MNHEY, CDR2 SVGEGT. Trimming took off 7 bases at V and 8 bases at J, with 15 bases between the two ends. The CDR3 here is CASTDNRGEPQHF. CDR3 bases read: TGTGCCAGCACGGACAATCGGGGGGAGCCC.